This T cell receptor (beta chain) was recovered during a study of blood T cell repertoires in COVID-19. V was pared by 0 bases and J by 2 bases, with 6 bases of the junction left unmatched. CDR1 and CDR2 (germline): SGHRS, YFSETQ. The CDR3 sequence is 16 residues long. Data came from immunoSEQ multiplex PCR; TCRdb stores just in-frame clones and leaves some out. The table records over 100,000 clones, just under 95% of them present only once. V usage is TRBV5-1 and J usage is TRBJ2-3; TRBD2 matches at 7 bases. Sequencing was performed on peripheral blood. The TCR comes from a woman in her forties or fifties with COVID-19, enrolled during active disease. CDR3 loop: CASSLVGAGYTDTQYF. The CDR3 bases are TGCGCCAGCAGCTTGGTAGGAGCGGGGTACACAGATACGCAGTATTTT.